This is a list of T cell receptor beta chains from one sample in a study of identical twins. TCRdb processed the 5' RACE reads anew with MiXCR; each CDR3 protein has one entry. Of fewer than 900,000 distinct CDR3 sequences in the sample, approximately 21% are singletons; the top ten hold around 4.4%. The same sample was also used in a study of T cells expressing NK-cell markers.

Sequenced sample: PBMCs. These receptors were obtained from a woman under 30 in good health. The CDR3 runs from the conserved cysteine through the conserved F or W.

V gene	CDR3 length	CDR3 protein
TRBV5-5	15	CASGGRAYLTGELFF
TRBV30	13	CAWQKDPTDTQYF
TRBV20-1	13	CSARIQGDGEQFF
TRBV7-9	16	CASSLGRYGYAYEQYF
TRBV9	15	CASSVSAGESYEQYF
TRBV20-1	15	CSAPNPGRGGTEAFF
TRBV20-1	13	CSAVGQLNYEQYF
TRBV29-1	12	CSVTAGDEKLFF
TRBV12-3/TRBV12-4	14	CASSRNSGGDTQYF
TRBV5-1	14	CASSPQGSGTEAFF
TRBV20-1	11	CSARTSGLKFF
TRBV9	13	CASRSSSTDTQYF
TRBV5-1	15	CASSLGGTVGNEQYF
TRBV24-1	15	CATRAGGESNQPQHF
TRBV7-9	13	CASSLIGKTEAFF
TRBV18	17	CASSPRQGSVGANVLTF
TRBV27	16	CASAPSLAGVGNEQFF
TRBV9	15	CASSGSGSPYNEQFF
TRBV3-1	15	CASSLAGRTSGELFF
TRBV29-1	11	CSGTTGQEQYF
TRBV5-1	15	CASRRDAVGNQPQHF
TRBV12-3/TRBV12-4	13	CASSLAQAYGYTF
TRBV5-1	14	CASSLAVAGYEQFF
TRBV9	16	CASSPTPTGGHLWQYF